The next 26 T cell receptor beta chains were all read from a single sample in a study of Graves' ophthalmopathy and Graves' hyperthyroidism. For repertoire sequencing, the TCR beta CDR3 regions were amplified from RNA transcripts. HTBI primers were employed in first-round RT-PCR, then a second-round multiplex PCR followed. TCRdb re-derived calls from the multiplex PCR reads in MiXCR, one entry per CDR3 protein. The table includes fewer than 650,000 distinct CDR3 sequences, 22% detected once. Sequenced sample: peripheral blood. Receptors were obtained from a woman aged 18 to 35 with stable Graves' hyperthyroidism. Some clones in this sample may be carry-over from other donors' samples.

At least ten counts were recorded for this clonotype. The V call is TRBV13, the J call TRBJ2-5; D unclear. This CDR3 has 16 residues. V lost 1 base to trimming and J lost 1 base, with 13 bases between them. Per the germline V gene, CDR1 is PRHDT and CDR2 is FYEKMQ (reference sequence). CDR3 nucleotide sequence: TGTGCCAGCAGCTTAGCTACCAACCCCATCCAAGAGACCCAGTACTTC. This encodes CASSLATNPIQETQYF.

The rearrangement links TRBV4-2 to TRBJ2-7; 8 nucleotides align to TRBD2. Per germline, CDR1 LGHNA and CDR2 YNFKEQ. The V and J ends lost 0 bases and 2 bases, in that order; junction bases with no gene match: 3. The CDR3 has 15 amino acids. In DNA form, the CDR3 reads TGTGCCAGCAGCCAAGAACTAGCGGCCGCCTACGAGCAGTACTTC. Translation gives CASSQELAAAYEQYF.

Ten or more counts support this clonotype. V usage is TRBV6-5 and J usage is TRBJ1-5; no firm D call. Germline values: CDR1 MNHEY, CDR2 SVGAGI. V dropped 0 bases and J dropped 0 bases, with 9 bases sitting between them. The CDR3 consists of 16 residues. As DNA, the CDR3 is TGTGCCAGCAGTTACTCGAACAACCCTAGCAATCAGCCCCAGCATTTT. Its translation: CASSYSNNPSNQPQHF.

The sample holds many counts of this clonotype. The CDR3 DNA reads TGTGCCAGCAGTCCCCCGGGTCAGGGGGTCCCAAAAAGCAATCAGCCCCAGCATTTT. Translated: CASSPPGQGVPKSNQPQHF. The rearrangement links TRBV28 to TRBJ1-5; 7 bases are shared with TRBD1. CDR1 MDHEN and CDR2 SYDVKM come from the germline V gene. V shed 5 bases, J shed 1 base, and the junction held 17 bases outside the gene matches. CDR3 length equals 19 residues. Full variable domain (outside the CDR3, taken from reference TRBV28 and TRBJ1-5): DVKVTQSSRYLVKRTGEKVFLECVQDMDHENMFWYRQDPGLGLRLIYFSYDVKMKEKGDIPEGYSVSREKKERFSLILESASTNQTSMYLCASSPPGQGVPKSNQPQHFGDGTRLSIL.

This clonotype was counted many times. This rearrangement joins TRBV11-1 to TRBJ1-6; D might be TRBD1 (6 bases). Trimming removed 5 bases at V and 7 bases at J, with 27 bases between. Germline CDR1 is SGHAT and CDR2 is FQDESV (reference sequence). The CDR3 runs to 19 residues. Written as DNA, the CDR3 is TGTGCCAGCAGCGGAACGTTGGGGGCGGGGAACCTGAGAAATTCACCCCTCCACTTT. The encoded protein is CASSGTLGAGNLRNSPLHF.

This clonotype was counted only a few times. The chain recombines TRBV28 with TRBJ1-2, with 10 bases lining up with TRBD1. Germline CDR1 reads MDHEN; CDR2 reads SYDVKM. The CDR3 loop spans 15 amino acids. V gave up 2 bases and J gave up 6 bases; unmatched junction bases: 6. CDR3 region: CASSLQGTGVNGYTF. In DNA form, the CDR3 reads TGTGCCAGCAGTTTACAGGGGACAGGGGTCAATGGCTACACCTTC.

This clonotype was counted ten times or more. The chain combines TRBV12-3 or TRBV12-4 with TRBJ2-2, with 9 bases matching TRBD2. With V trimmed by 6 bases and J by 6 bases, 14 bases remained unmatched. CDR3 length: 17 amino acids. The DNA of the CDR3 is TGTGCCAGCAGCCCCCGAGGAGCTAGCGGGACCGCCGGGGAGCTGTTTTTT. Amino acids: CASSPRGASGTAGELFF.

The V call is TRBV15, the J call TRBJ1-2; D is undetermined. V lost 0 bases and J 2 bases, leaving 7 bases between the germline ends. The CDR3 runs to 14 residues. Germline loops: CDR1 LNHNV, CDR2 YYDKDF (reference sequence). The DNA of the CDR3 is TGTGCCACCAGCAGAGATTGGGGAAACTATGGCTACACCTTC. Amino acid sequence: CATSRDWGNYGYTF.

This clonotype was counted a few times. The V and J genes are TRBV30 and TRBJ2-7, with TRBD2 identical over 11 bases. The CDR3 is 14 amino acids. With 2 bases clipped from V and 2 bases from J, the junction kept 2 bases outside the gene matches. The germline CDR1 and CDR2 sequences are GTSNPN and SVGIG (reference sequence). CDR3 sequence (DNA): TGTGCCTGGAGTCTTAGCGGGGGGGCCTACGAGCAGTACTTC. This translates into CAWSLSGGAYEQYF.

At least ten counts were recorded for this clonotype. This chain uses TRBV6-2 or TRBV6-3 with TRBJ2-5; TRBD2 agrees at 9 bases. Germline loops: CDR1 MNHEY, CDR2 SVGEGT. The V and J ends lost 7 bases and 1 base, in that order; junction bases with no gene match: 7. The CDR3 runs 15 residues. The CDR3 protein is CASIPTSGLQETQYF. CDR3 nucleotide sequence: TGTGCCAGCATTCCGACTAGCGGTCTCCAAGAGACCCAGTACTTC.

There are many counts of this clonotype. The chain carries TRBV20-1 and TRBJ2-7; D is possibly TRBD1 (6 bases). The V gene lost 7 bases and the J gene lost 0 bases, with 13 bases spanning the gap. In germline, CDR1 is DFQATT, CDR2 SNEGSKA (reference sequence). CDR3 length: 13 residues. The CDR3 nucleotides read TGCAGTGTGGACAGAGGAAGCTCCTACGAGCAGTACTTC. Translated, it gives CSVDRGSSYEQYF.

The table lists this clonotype with a few counts. The chain combines TRBV5-1 with TRBJ1-1, with TRBD1 as a possible D gene (5 bases). The germline gives CDR1 SGHRS, CDR2 YFSETQ. V lost 0 bases and J lost 1, with 13 bases in between. The CDR3 is made up of 16 amino acids. CDR3 amino acids: CASSLEVGRGNTEAFF. Here the CDR3 DNA reads TGCGCCAGCAGCTTGGAGGTGGGGAGGGGGAACACTGAAGCTTTCTTT. Drawing the rest from reference TRBV5-1 and TRBJ1-1, the complete variable domain is KAGVTQTPRYLIKTRGQQVTLSCSPISGHRSVSWYQQTPGQGLQFLFEYFSETQRNKGNFPGRFSGRQFSNSRSEMNVSTLELGDSALYLCASSLEVGRGNTEAFFGQGTRLTVV.

The V gene is TRBV5-1, the J gene TRBJ1-3; 9 bases match TRBD1. V lost 2 bases to trimming and J lost 3 bases; unmatched junction nucleotides: 12. Germline V gene sequence: CDR1 SGHRS, CDR2 YFSETQ. The CDR3 length is 18 residues. In DNA form, the CDR3 reads TGCGCCAGCAGCTTAGACCCTCCGACAGGGGGAATTGGAAACACCATATATTTT. Translation: CASSLDPPTGGIGNTIYF.

The rearrangement uses TRBV6-1 and TRBJ1-5, with TRBD1 identical over 9 bases. Per germline, CDR1 MNHNS and CDR2 SASEGT. The CDR3 spans 15 residues. The V and J ends lost 7 bases and 4 bases, in that order; junction bases with no gene match: 8. The CDR3 DNA follows: TGTGCCAGCACCGTGGACAGGGGCAGGAATCAGCCCCAGCATTTT. Its protein product is CASTVDRGRNQPQHF.

Many counts were recorded for this clonotype. The V and J genes are TRBV29-1 and TRBJ2-5; D is ambiguous. Germline V CDR1 and CDR2: SQVTM, ANQGSEA. The CDR3 is 15 amino acids. Trimming shortened V by 0 bases and J by 4 bases, and 15 bases separated the two germline ends. The CDR3 loop is CSVEDPGRVGETQYF. CDR3 coding DNA: TGCAGCGTTGAAGATCCAGGTAGAGTGGGAGAGACCCAGTACTTC.

The V gene is TRBV5-6, the J gene TRBJ1-1; 9 bases map to TRBD1. The length of the CDR3 is 15 residues. The V segment lost 2 bases and the J segment 5 bases; nucleotides outside the gene matches: 7. Germline CDR1 is SGHDT and CDR2 is YYEEEE. The CDR3 bases are TGTGCCAGCAGCTTCATTCAACAGGGGGCGACTGAAGCTTTCTTT. It encodes CASSFIQQGATEAFF.

The J gene is TRBJ1-6, the V gene TRBV28; TRBD1 matches at 10 bases. In germline, CDR1 is MDHEN, CDR2 SYDVKM. The CDR3 runs to 13 residues. The CDR3 nucleotides are TGTCAGGCCCGGACAGGGGGGAATTCACCCCTCCACTTT. Amino acids: CQARTGGNSPLHF.

This chain connects TRBV9 to TRBJ2-5, with D possibly being TRBD1 or TRBD2 (5 bases each). Trimming removed 3 bases at V and 6 bases at J, with 12 bases between. The CDR3 runs 13 residues. Per germline, CDR1 SGDLS and CDR2 YYNGEE. CDR3 sequence (DNA): TGTGCCAGCAGCGGCCGGGACCTCAAGACCCAGTACTTC. It encodes CASSGRDLKTQYF.

This clonotype was counted at least ten times. The chain recombines TRBV6-1 with TRBJ1-2, with D maybe TRBD1 (6 bases). V was clipped by 2 bases and J by 4 bases, with 14 bases between them. CDR3 length: 15 amino acids. CDR1 MNHNS and CDR2 SASEGT come from the germline V gene. CDR3 nucleotide sequence: TGTGCCAGCAGTGAAATGGGGGCAGGATTCTATGGCTACACCTTC. It encodes CASSEMGAGFYGYTF.

The DNA of the CDR3 is TGTGCCAGCAGCTTAAACAGGGCCCGGACCGGGGAGCTGTTTTTT. As protein: CASSLNRARTGELFF. The chain combines TRBV7-3 with TRBJ2-2, with a weak D call TRBD1 (6 bases). Germline values: CDR1 SGHTA, CDR2 FQGTGA. Trimming took 1 base from V and 5 from J, leaving 11 bases between them. The CDR3 has 15 amino acids. Supplemented by reference TRBV7-3 and TRBJ2-2, the full variable domain reads GAGVSQTPSNKVTEKGKYVELRCDPISGHTALYWYRQSLGQGPEFLIYFQGTGAADDSGLPNDRFFAVRPEGSVSTLKIQRTERGDSAVYLCASSLNRARTGELFFGEGSRLTVL.

This clonotype occurred many times. The V call is TRBV10-3, the J call TRBJ2-7; D not resolved. Germline loops: CDR1 ENHRY, CDR2 SYGVKD. CDR3 length equals 12 residues. Between the trimmed V and J ends, which lost 0 bases and 11 bases, there was a span of 11 bases. The DNA for the CDR3 is TGTGCCATCAGTGAGTCTGAAGACTCCGAGTACTTC. Translation gives CAISESEDSEYF.

This clonotype was recorded many times. This rearrangement joins TRBV27 to TRBJ2-2; D is perhaps TRBD1 (7 bases). Germline CDR1 reads MNHEY; CDR2 reads SMNVEV (reference sequence). The V end was cut by 5 bases, the J end by 6 bases, with 16 bases between. The CDR3 is 15 amino acids. This chain's CDR3 is CASSAGTGVAGELFF. For the CDR3, the DNA is TGTGCCAGCAGTGCGGGAACAGGGGTGGCCGGGGAGCTGTTTTTT.

Ten or more counts support this clonotype. V and J are TRBV2 and TRBJ1-1; D unclear. The V end lost 0 bases, the J end lost 7 bases, and 9 bases lay between the germline ends. The CDR3 spans 13 residues. Germline assignment: CDR1 SNHLY and CDR2 FYNNEI. CDR3 bases: TGTGCCAGCAGTGAAGCACCCCTTATTGAAGCTTTCTTT. Protein product: CASSEAPLIEAFF.

This clonotype was seen ten or more times. The chain is built from TRBV7-2 and TRBJ1-1; D unresolved. The V gene's germline CDR1 is SGHTA and CDR2 FQGNSA. This CDR3 region has 12 residues. Trimming left V 3 bases short and J 1 base short, with 3 bases between. Here the CDR3 DNA reads TGTGCCAGCAGCTTCAAGAACACTGAAGCTTTCTTT. It codes for CASSFKNTEAFF.

The sample holds a few counts of this clonotype. The J gene is TRBJ2-2, the V gene TRBV4-1; unclear D gene. The CDR3 runs 15 residues. With 0 bases removed from V and 5 bases from J, the gap between germline ends came to 10 bases. The germline V gene encodes CDR1 MGHRA and CDR2 YSYEKL. The CDR3 nucleotides read TGCGCCAGCAGCCAAGAAGTAGCAAGGACCGGGGAGCTGTTTTTT. Its protein is CASSQEVARTGELFF.

This clonotype was counted many times. The chain couples TRBV11-2 to TRBJ2-6; tentatively, D is TRBD1 (5 bases). The V gene's germline CDR1 is SGHAT and CDR2 FQNNGV. The length of the CDR3 is 17 residues. V lost 5 bases to trimming and J lost 1 base, with 15 bases between them. Here the CDR3 DNA reads TGTGCCAGCAGCCCCCTGCGGACAAGGTCTGGGGCCAACGTCCTGACTTTC. Translating gives CASSPLRTRSGANVLTF.